This record concerns one T cell receptor (beta chain) sequence. Study processing details: Amplified reference gene primers provided the basis for estimating nucleated cell counts. Libraries were prepared by immunoSEQ multiplex PCR; TCRdb keeps only in-frame clonotypes and omits some of them. For V, J and clone size, that table is used; D and trimming come from the DNA. Among approximately 200,000 clones listed, 88% were seen once. This record belongs to a study of blood T cell repertoires in COVID-19. Study-wide background: Samples taken during acute and convalescent COVID-19 were collected in the United States, Italy and Spain. T cells, B-cell-depleted T cells, or PBMCs supplied cDNA or gDNA.

Germline V gives CDR1 SGHRS, CDR2 YFSETQ. J gave up 1 base and V 0 bases, and 5 bases lay outside the gene matches. This CDR3 is 16 amino acids long. The chain carries TRBV5-1 and TRBJ2-3, with 7 bases that match TRBD2. This sequence was found in a man in his late teens or twenties with active or convalescent COVID-19. Sequencing was performed on peripheral blood. This chain's CDR3 is CASSLDGGSGTDTQYF. The CDR3 nucleotides are TGCGCCAGCAGCTTGGATGGCGGGAGTGGCACAGATACGCAGTATTTT.